This T cell receptor (beta chain) was sequenced in a study of blood T cell repertoires in COVID-19 (dated by TCRdb to about 2020). About the study as a whole: ImmuneRACE Cohort 3 recovered participants were defined by two consecutive negative NP/OP PCR tests, healthcare professional clearance, or symptom resolution. Nearly every sample came with metadata listing a de-identified subject ID, COVID-19 status, age in years and sex. A freely available public database, intended as a resource for researchers studying the immune response to SARS-CoV-2, is where the repertoires were released. Where available, HLA class I and class II types were taken from metadata supplied by the sample provider and were not determined by assay-based typing. Samples were obtained from the ongoing ImmuneRACE study (first 160 participants) and from 1,000 to 1,500 subjects provided by 6 global collaborators. The material from the prospective study consisted of cDNA or gDNA derived from T cells, B-cell-depleted T cells, or PBMCs. The dataset comprised deeply sampled blood TCRbeta repertoires from subjects exposed to, actively infected with, or recovered from COVID-19. Samples from collaborators originated in the United States, Italy and Spain and spanned both the acute and convalescent phases of COVID-19. Here is what the overall study found, with its caveats: Clinical and demographic metadata were provided uncurated, with the amount varying by source and participant.

Note on this clone: This receptor's antigen is unknown. One base away there is no much larger clone; base qualities are not given.

The junction shows trimming of 2 bases on V and 1 base on J, and the gene matches do not reach 8 bases of it. The CDR3 contains 19 residues, cysteine and phenylalanine counted. The kept DNA is CDR3 alone, 57 bases in frame from the first base. CDR1 is given as SGHVS and CDR2 as FQNEAQ, both from the germline V gene. The immunoSEQ Assay, a bias-controlled multiplex PCR, was used to amplify TCRbeta CDR3 regions from genomic DNA. The paper's data handling went like this. The number of nucleated cells in each sample was estimated by amplification of reference gene primers within the assay. To quantify the absolute abundance of each unique TCRbeta CDR3 rearrangement, sequence reads were collapsed and filtered. Productive Simpson clonality was computed per sample as the square root of Simpson's diversity index over productive rearrangements. TCRdb's version of the immuneACCESS table is confined to in-frame rearrangements and falls short of the full clone set. An unresolved V gene accounts for under half of the shortfall where checked; the remainder is of unknown origin. Clonal size and the V and J genes are those of that table, whereas D and trimming came from the DNA. In this sample the table shows 150,000 to 200,000 clones, 70% to 90% of which occur a single time. Clones ranked in the top ten supply about 26% of the sample.

Enrolling through a virtual design, the prospective study's participants ranged in age from about 18 to 100 years and lived across about two dozen United States geographic areas. Cohort assignment in the prospective study relied on participant-reported clinical history from a screening survey and a study questionnaire. Each participant in the prospective study had whole blood, serum and a nasopharyngeal or oropharyngeal swab collected by mobile phlebotomists. Additional blood draws and questionnaires over an approximately 2-month period could optionally be provided by prospective study participants. Blood samples from the prospective study were shipped frozen or at room temperature prior to DNA extraction.

This receptor was obtained from a woman aged 40 to 49 in a cohort exposed to, infected with or recovered from COVID-19 (not recorded which). The receptor chain draws on TRBV7-8 and TRBJ2-3; 14 bases in the middle match TRBD2. Material for sequencing was PBMCs or T cells enriched from blood (not recorded which). The DNA reads TGTGCCAGCAGCTTATGGGGACTAGCGGGGGCCTATCGCACAGATACGCAGTATTTT. Translated, this gives CASSLWGLAGAYRTDTQYF.